These T cell receptor beta chains were read from a single sample in a study of PD-1 blockade in classical Hodgkin lymphoma. TCRdb's table, derived via immunoSEQ multiplex PCR, lists solely in-frame clones and lacks some. The table has 75,000 to 100,000 clones, under 95% seen once. The sample was peripheral blood mononuclear cells (PBMCs), taken before the fourth cycle of nivolumab. The source of these receptors is a human donor with classical Hodgkin lymphoma. Each CDR3 is given with its conserved first and last residue. D genes are given only for firm matches. Size tells how often a clone was seen (once, few, many) or the class of an expanded clone, and some rows leave it out.

j_call: TRBJ2-7; v_call: TRBV11-2; d_call: -; clone_size: -; cdr3_aa: CASSLAGQIYEQYF
j_call: TRBJ2-7; v_call: TRBV6-5; d_call: -; clone_size: -; cdr3_aa: CASSYQGLADEQYF
j_call: TRBJ2-3; v_call: TRBV9; d_call: -; clone_size: -; cdr3_aa: CASGRALTDTQYF
j_call: TRBJ1-2; v_call: TRBV5-4; d_call: -; clone_size: -; cdr3_aa: CASSLAGPGTF
j_call: TRBJ2-1; v_call: TRBV9; d_call: TRBD2; clone_size: -; cdr3_aa: CASSVFSSGSYNEQFF
j_call: TRBJ2-1; v_call: TRBV7-9; d_call: -; clone_size: -; cdr3_aa: CASSDQLLEQFF
j_call: TRBJ2-7; v_call: TRBV5-6; d_call: -; clone_size: -; cdr3_aa: CASSLARRQFNYEQYF
j_call: TRBJ2-1; v_call: TRBV28; d_call: TRBD2; clone_size: -; cdr3_aa: CASNTRVAGVNNEQFF
j_call: TRBJ1-4; v_call: TRBV28; d_call: -; clone_size: -; cdr3_aa: CASSLAFLGIGEKLFF
j_call: TRBJ2-7; v_call: TRBV27; d_call: TRBD1; clone_size: -; cdr3_aa: CASSGRDRAPYEQYF
j_call: TRBJ2-7; v_call: TRBV6-5; d_call: -; clone_size: -; cdr3_aa: CASTDKRTRYEQYF
j_call: TRBJ2-7; v_call: TRBV25-1; d_call: -; clone_size: few; cdr3_aa: CASRTGAYEQYF
j_call: TRBJ2-7; v_call: TRBV9; d_call: TRBD1; clone_size: once; cdr3_aa: CASSLTGQGSLGLEQYF
j_call: TRBJ2-7; v_call: TRBV5-8; d_call: TRBD2; clone_size: once; cdr3_aa: CASSQSSGWSSYEQYF
j_call: TRBJ2-2; v_call: TRBV2; d_call: TRBD1; clone_size: once; cdr3_aa: CASSPGQGAGGELFF
j_call: TRBJ1-4; v_call: TRBV4-1; d_call: TRBD1; clone_size: -; cdr3_aa: CASSQGAQGANEKLFF
j_call: TRBJ1-1; v_call: TRBV6-5; d_call: -; clone_size: -; cdr3_aa: CASSYSSGYRMGEAFF
j_call: TRBJ2-2; v_call: TRBV10-3; d_call: TRBD1; clone_size: -; cdr3_aa: CAISGAPDRADTGELFF
j_call: TRBJ2-7; v_call: TRBV28; d_call: -; clone_size: -; cdr3_aa: CASTLGHSNSYEQYF
j_call: TRBJ1-1; v_call: TRBV5-4; d_call: -; clone_size: -; cdr3_aa: CASSEKTGLPNTEAFF
j_call: TRBJ2-5; v_call: TRBV18; d_call: -; clone_size: -; cdr3_aa: CASSPVQGLGLETQYF
j_call: TRBJ2-1; v_call: TRBV7-9; d_call: -; clone_size: -; cdr3_aa: CASSSSLGYNEQFF
j_call: TRBJ1-4; v_call: TRBV7-9; d_call: -; clone_size: -; cdr3_aa: CASSLGLTTNEKLFF
j_call: TRBJ1-5; v_call: TRBV5-1; d_call: -; clone_size: -; cdr3_aa: CASSLEGGNQPQHF
j_call: TRBJ1-2; v_call: TRBV7-2; d_call: TRBD1; clone_size: -; cdr3_aa: CASSQPDRDGGYTF